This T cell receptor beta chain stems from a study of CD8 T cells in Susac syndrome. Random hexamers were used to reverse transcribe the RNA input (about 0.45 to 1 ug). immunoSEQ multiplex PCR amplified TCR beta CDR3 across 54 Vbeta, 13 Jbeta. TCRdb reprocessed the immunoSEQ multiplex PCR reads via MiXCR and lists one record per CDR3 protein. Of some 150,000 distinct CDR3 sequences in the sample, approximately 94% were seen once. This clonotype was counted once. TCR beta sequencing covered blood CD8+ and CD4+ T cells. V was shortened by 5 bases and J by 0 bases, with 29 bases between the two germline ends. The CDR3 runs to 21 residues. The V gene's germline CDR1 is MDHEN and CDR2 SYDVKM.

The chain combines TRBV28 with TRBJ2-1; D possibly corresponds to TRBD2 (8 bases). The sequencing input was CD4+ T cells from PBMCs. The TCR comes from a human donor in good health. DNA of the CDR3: TGTGCCAGCAGTCCCCAGGGGGGGGGACGTAGCGGGACAAACTCCTACAATGAGCAGTTCTTC. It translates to CASSPQGGGRSGTNSYNEQFF. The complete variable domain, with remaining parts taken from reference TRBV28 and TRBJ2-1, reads DVKVTQSSRYLVKRTGEKVFLECVQDMDHENMFWYRQDPGLGLRLIYFSYDVKMKEKGDIPEGYSVSREKKERFSLILESASTNQTSMYLCASSPQGGGRSGTNSYNEQFFGPGTRLTVL.